This is a list of T cell receptor beta chains from one sample in a study of beta chain features in type 1 diabetes. This table comes from immunoSEQ multiplex PCR, and its TCRdb copy is limited to in-frame clones, with some not included. In the table there are about 260,000 clones, just over 20% of which are singletons. Sequencing was performed on naive CD4+ T cells from blood. These receptors all come from a middle-aged woman with type 1 diabetes. The CDR3 runs from the conserved cysteine through the conserved F or W. Fields, in order: D gene, V gene, clone size, J gene, CDR3 protein, CDR3 DNA. D genes are given only for firm matches. The size field is filled for only some rows; it gives once, few, many or a size class.

>NA|TRBV23-1|once|TRBJ1-2
CASSQSGLPVGYTF
TGCGCCAGCAGTCAATCGGGACTCCCGGTGGGCTACACCTTC
>TRBD1|TRBV18|NA|TRBJ2-1
CASSPGDSLYNEQFF
TGTGCCAGCTCACCAGGGGACAGCCTGTACAATGAGCAGTTCTTC
>TRBD2|TRBV7-7|few|TRBJ2-1
CASSPGLSDHNEQFF
TGTGCCAGCAGCCCGGGACTAAGCGATCACAATGAGCAGTTCTTC
>TRBD1|TRBV27|few|TRBJ1-2
CASSSPRQGYYGYTF
TGTGCCAGCAGTTCGCCTCGACAGGGGTACTATGGCTACACCTTC
>TRBD1|TRBV5-1|NA|TRBJ1-2
CASSSFGTDYGYTF
TGCGCCAGCAGCTCCTTTGGGACAGACTATGGCTACACCTTC
>TRBD1|TRBV7-9|few|TRBJ1-5
CASSSTGDSNQPQHF
TGTGCCAGCAGCTCCACAGGGGATAGCAATCAGCCCCAGCATTTT
>NA|TRBV30|NA|TRBJ2-1
CAWSDRNEQFF
TGTGCCTGGAGCGACAGGAATGAGCAGTTCTTC
>TRBD2|TRBV30|few|TRBJ2-2
CAWALAEAPNTGELFF
TGTGCCTGGGCTCTAGCGGAGGCCCCCAACACCGGGGAGCTGTTTTTT
>TRBD1|TRBV7-2|few|TRBJ1-1
CASSSSGGVGNTEAFF
TGTGCCAGCAGCTCGTCAGGGGGCGTCGGGAACACTGAAGCTTTCTTT
>NA|TRBV4-2|NA|TRBJ2-7
CASSAGLSYEQYF
TGTGCCAGCAGTGCCGGACTCTCCTACGAGCAGTACTTC
>TRBD1|TRBV20-1|few|TRBJ2-7
CSTDRAYEQYF
TGCAGCACGGACAGGGCTTACGAGCAGTACTTC
>TRBD1|TRBV19|few|TRBJ2-1
CASKMDREHEQFF
TGTGCCAGTAAAATGGACAGGGAACATGAGCAGTTCTTC
>NA|TRBV5-4|NA|TRBJ2-2
CASSRTGSNTGELFF
TGTGCCAGCAGCCGCACAGGTTCGAACACCGGGGAGCTGTTTTTT
>TRBD2|TRBV6-5|few|TRBJ2-1
CASSSTTSGGNNEQFF
TGTGCCAGCAGTTCGACTACTAGCGGGGGCAACAATGAGCAGTTCTTC
>TRBD1|TRBV7-2|NA|TRBJ1-1
CASSSDRDAEAFF
TGTGCCAGCAGCTCCGACAGGGACGCTGAAGCTTTCTTT
>NA|TRBV9|NA|TRBJ2-3
CASSVATVDTQYF
TGTGCCAGCAGCGTAGCTACTGTAGATACGCAGTATTTT
>NA|TRBV30|few|TRBJ2-1
CAWSVLSHEQFF
TGTGCCTGGAGTGTTTTGAGCCATGAGCAGTTCTTC
>NA|TRBV7-3|few|TRBJ2-6
CASSPRGSGANVLTF
TGTGCCAGCAGCCCTCGGGGGTCTGGGGCCAACGTCCTGACTTTC
>NA|TRBV2|NA|TRBJ1-2
CASSVAGQAYGYTF
TGTGCCAGCAGTGTCGCGGGGCAGGCCTATGGCTACACCTTC
>NA|TRBV2|NA|TRBJ2-6
CASSTGANVLTF
TGTGCCAGCTCAACTGGGGCCAACGTCCTGACTTTC
>NA|TRBV7-2|few|TRBJ1-1
CASSPSPDPRSAEAFF
TGTGCCAGCAGCCCATCTCCCGACCCGCGGAGTGCTGAAGCTTTCTTT
>TRBD1|TRBV27|NA|TRBJ2-5
CASSLSPHVVGTGKGEETQYF
TGTGCCAGCAGTTTATCCCCACACGTAGTCGGGACAGGGAAAGGGGAAGAGACCCAGTACTTC
>NA|TRBV15|NA|TRBJ1-5
CATSTNPRPQHF
TGTGCCACCAGCACCAACCCCAGGCCCCAGCATTTT
>NA|TRBV29-1|few|TRBJ1-2
CSAAGVSGYTF
TGCAGCGCCGCGGGGGTGAGCGGCTACACCTTC
>TRBD2|TRBV5-1|NA|TRBJ2-1
CASSPPGLAGGSGNEQFF
TGCGCCAGCAGCCCACCGGGACTAGCGGGAGGTTCCGGGAATGAGCAGTTCTTC
>NA|TRBV4-1|few|TRBJ2-2
CASSQRWGAGELFF
TGCGCCAGCAGCCAACGGTGGGGGGCCGGGGAGCTGTTTTTT
>NA|TRBV2|NA|TRBJ2-2
CASSNLPGGSAGELFF
TGTGCCAGCAGCAACCTTCCCGGGGGTAGCGCCGGGGAGCTGTTTTTT
>NA|TRBV5-1|NA|TRBJ2-3
CASRFGAPGTDTQYF
TGCGCCAGCAGGTTTGGGGCCCCCGGCACAGATACGCAGTATTTT
>NA|TRBV7-2|NA|TRBJ2-5
CASSLLGQETQYF
TGTGCCAGCAGCTTACTCGGTCAAGAGACCCAGTACTTC
>TRBD2|TRBV4-2|NA|TRBJ2-7
CASSQGGLAGGTSYEQYF
TGTGCCAGCAGCCAAGGGGGACTAGCGGGAGGTACCAGTTACGAGCAGTACTTC
>NA|TRBV4-3|NA|TRBJ1-2
CASSENHRGGYSYTF
TGCGCCAGCAGCGAAAACCACCGCGGTGGCTATAGCTACACCTTC